This T cell receptor delta chain was recovered during a study of γδ T cells in repeated Plasmodium falciparum infection. TCRdb reran clone calling via CATT on the multiplex PCR reads. The sample holds about 57,000 delta-chain clones, over 1.5% seen once. This clone was seen repeatedly, ten times or more. The TCRdb protein, from a much larger clone, departs from this DNA's translation at residue 15, likely by read error; the protein shown derives from the DNA. The sample was gamma-delta T cells from blood. This sequence originates from a pool of human donors (malaria-infected and uninfected, not separated).

The CDR3 nucleotides are TGTGCTCTTGGGGAATTTAGCCCAGCACACCGGGGATTCAGATCCACCGATAAACTCATCTTT. Its translation: CALGEFSPAHRGFRSTDKLIF. The chain has TRDV1 and TRDJ1; TRDD3 might be the D (6 bases). The V end was cut by 2 bases, the J end by 1 base, with 29 bases between. The CDR3 covers 21 residues. CDR1 is TSWWSYY, CDR2 QGS, per germline.